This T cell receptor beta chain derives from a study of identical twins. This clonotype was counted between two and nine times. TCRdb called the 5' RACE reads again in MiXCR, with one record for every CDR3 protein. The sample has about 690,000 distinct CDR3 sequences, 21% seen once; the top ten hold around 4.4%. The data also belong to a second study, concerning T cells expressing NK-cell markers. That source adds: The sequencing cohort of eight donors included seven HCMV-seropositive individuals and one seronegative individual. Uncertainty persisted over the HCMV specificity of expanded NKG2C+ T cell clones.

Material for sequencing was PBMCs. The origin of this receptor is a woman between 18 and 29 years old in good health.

The CDR3 DNA is TGCGCCAGCAGCCCGGAGCAGGATTCACCCCTCCACTTT. Translated: CASSPEQDSPLHF. The chain carries TRBV5-1 and TRBJ1-6; D unclear. CDR1 and CDR2 from the germline V gene are SGHRS and YFSETQ. This CDR3 contains 13 residues. V lost 4 bases, J lost 8 bases, and 10 bases lay in between.